A single sample gave rise to the 10 T cell receptor beta chains below, sequenced in a study of T cells in localized non-small cell lung cancer. TCRdb's copy holds only in-frame clones and misses some; the assay was immunoSEQ multiplex PCR. The sample carries roughly 38,000 clones, just over 85% recorded once. This specimen was peripheral blood mononuclear cells, taken before any cancer treatment. Receptors originate from a male donor aged 60 or over with stage II lung adenocarcinoma.

This chain joins TRBV6-5 and TRBJ1-2; no clear D. This CDR3 has 13 residues. Germline V gene data show CDR1 as MNHEY and CDR2 as SVGAGI. V was cut by 6 bases and J by 5 bases, with 13 bases left in between. The CDR3 sequence is CASSLQEIYGYTF. CDR3 sequence (DNA): TGTGCCAGCAGCCTCCAGGAGATATATGGCTACACCTTC.

The chain joins TRBV7-9 to TRBJ2-1, with 13 bases fitting TRBD2. V dropped 0 bases and J dropped 8; count of bases not matched to a gene: 7. This CDR3 spans 17 amino acids. Germline V gives CDR1 SEHNR, CDR2 FQNEAQ (reference sequence). Here the CDR3 reads CASSLALGLAGVDEQFF. The CDR3 DNA follows: TGTGCCAGCAGCTTAGCGCTAGGACTAGCGGGAGTGGATGAGCAGTTCTTC. Full variable domain (rest looked up from reference TRBV7-9 and TRBJ2-1): DTGVSQNPRHKITKRGQNVTFRCDPISEHNRLYWYRQTLGQGPEFLTYFQNEAQLEKSRLLSDRFSAERPKGSFSTLEIQRTEQGDSAMYLCASSLALGLAGVDEQFFGPGTRLTVL.

This clone was seen a single time. The J gene is TRBJ1-1, the V gene TRBV4-2; D gene ambiguous. The length of the CDR3 is 13 residues. The V gene lost 0 bases and the J gene lost 3 bases, with 5 bases spanning the gap. Per the germline V gene, CDR1 is LGHNA and CDR2 is YNFKEQ. The CDR3 protein is CASSQDSYTEAFF. CDR3 sequence (DNA): TGTGCCAGCAGCCAAGATTCTTACACTGAAGCTTTCTTT.

The V call is TRBV9, the J call TRBJ1-2; the D is unclear. Germline-derived CDR1 and CDR2 are SGDLS and YYNGEE. Trimming removed 0 bases at V and 8 bases at J, with 8 bases between. This CDR3 is 12 amino acids long. The CDR3: CASSVADRGYTF. The CDR3 coding sequence is TGTGCCAGCAGCGTAGCCGATAGGGGCTACACCTTC. Full variable domain (remainder filled in from reference TRBV9 and TRBJ1-2): DSGVTQTPKHLITATGQRVTLRCSPRSGDLSVYWYQQSLDQGLQFLIQYYNGEERAKGNILERFSAQQFPDLHSELNLSSLELGDSALYFCASSVADRGYTFGSGTRLTVV.

The chain carries TRBV7-2 and TRBJ2-5, with 7 bases aligning to TRBD2. CDR1 is SGHTA, CDR2 FQGNSA, per germline. Losses at the gene ends were 5 bases for V and 1 base for J; bases not matched to a gene: 10. The CDR3 covers 16 residues. The CDR3 sequence is CASSPEGLRFQETQYF. CDR3 in DNA: TGTGCCAGCAGCCCCGAGGGACTACGGTTCCAAGAGACCCAGTACTTC.

The chain employs TRBV4-1 and TRBJ2-7; 9 bases align to TRBD1. The trim removed 4 bases at V and 7 bases at J, leaving 20 bases unmatched. Germline lookup yields CDR1 MGHRA and CDR2 YSYEKL. This CDR3 is 18 amino acids long. CDR3 DNA sequence: TGCGCCAGCAGCCCTCAAGGGGTGGGGACAGGGTCCTTGCGGGAGCAGTACTTC. Amino acids: CASSPQGVGTGSLREQYF.

The chain has TRBV4-3 and TRBJ1-2, with 7 bases aligning to TRBD1. The CDR3 is 15 amino acids. Germline V lookup: CDR1 LGHNA, CDR2 YSLEER. V lost 0 bases, J lost 4 bases, and 5 bases stayed unmatched. CDR3 sequence: CASSQDPTGAYGYTF. For the CDR3, the DNA is TGCGCCAGCAGCCAAGATCCCACAGGGGCCTATGGCTACACCTTC.

This clone was observed a single time. The chain couples TRBV4-2 to TRBJ2-1; 7 bases line up with TRBD2. The CDR3 loop spans 17 amino acids. V trimming: 0 bases; J trimming: 4 bases; junction bases outside the gene matches: 9. Per germline, CDR1 LGHNA and CDR2 YNFKEQ. The CDR3 DNA sequence: TGTGCCAGCAGCCAAGATGTGAGGGGAGGGCTTTACAATGAGCAGTTCTTC. Its translation is CASSQDVRGGLYNEQFF.

V is TRBV14 and J is TRBJ1-4; no definite D call. Trimming took 3 bases from V and 3 from J, leaving 14 bases between them. Germline CDR1 and CDR2: SGHDN and FVKESK. The CDR3 contains 16 residues. CDR3 protein: CASSHQGYQANEKLFF. For the CDR3, the DNA is TGTGCCAGCAGCCATCAAGGGTATCAAGCTAATGAAAAACTGTTTTTT.

This chain connects TRBV5-5 to TRBJ1-5; the D gene is possibly TRBD1 (5 bases). CDR3 size: 15 residues. The V and J ends lost 1 base and 2 bases respectively, with 10 bases between them. Germline V gene lookup returns CDR1 SGHKS and CDR2 YYEKEE (reference sequence). The CDR3 coding sequence is TGTGCCAGCAGCTTGTACCGGGACGGCAATCAGCCCCAGCATTTT. Protein product: CASSLYRDGNQPQHF.